The 24 T cell receptor beta chains in this list originate from one sample, sequenced in a study of regulatory T cells in long-lasting Graves disease. CDR3-region Arm-PCR and iRepertoire HTBI primers produced the TCR beta libraries. In TCRdb, the multiplex PCR reads were re-called with MiXCR into one record per CDR3 protein. This sample has some 250,000 distinct CDR3 sequences, with 15% to 20% found just once. Time point meaning: newly diagnosed GD, antithyroid drugs for less than 3 months. The TCR library was made from RNA extracted from PBMCs. The sample in question was peripheral blood mononuclear cells (PBMCs), obtained at new diagnosis, from a patient treated with antithyroid drugs. The receptor source for this set is a female donor with Graves disease.

This clonotype was detected many times. The V gene is TRBV6-1, the J gene TRBJ2-7; 7 bases match TRBD1. Per the germline V gene, CDR1 is MNHNS and CDR2 is SASEGT. Trimming at V came to 6 bases and at J to 5 bases, leaving 16 bases not matched to a gene. The CDR3 extends over 16 amino acids. In DNA, the CDR3 is TGTGCCAGCAGCAATAGGGTCTGGGGCAGGGGGAACGAGCAGTACTTC. Its protein is CASSNRVWGRGNEQYF.

This clonotype occurred many times. V is TRBV20-1 and J is TRBJ2-1; 8 nucleotides agree with TRBD2. In germline, CDR1 is DFQATT, CDR2 SNEGSKA (reference sequence). This CDR3 is 15 amino acids long. V trimming: 6 bases; J trimming: 2 bases; junction bases outside the gene matches: 9. CDR3 region: CSALPLADAYNEQFF. CDR3 DNA: TGCAGTGCCCTCCCACTAGCGGATGCCTACAATGAGCAGTTCTTC.

In this sample, this clonotype turned up many times. J is TRBJ1-1 and V is TRBV11-2; unclear D gene. The V gene lost 1 base and the J gene lost 4 bases, with 10 bases spanning the gap. The CDR3 covers 14 residues. Germline CDR1 SGHAT, CDR2 FQNNGV. The CDR3 sequence is CASSLVGSGTEAFF. The CDR3 DNA reads TGTGCCAGCAGCTTAGTTGGCAGCGGCACTGAAGCTTTCTTT. The full variable domain, in which reference TRBV11-2 and TRBJ1-1 provide the parts outside the CDR3, is EAGVAQSPRYKIIEKRQSVAFWCNPISGHATLYWYQQILGQGPKLLIQFQNNGVVDDSQLPKDRFSAERLKGVDSTLKIQPAKLEDSAVYLCASSLVGSGTEAFFGQGTRLTVV.

This clonotype occurred many times. Its ends do not fully match the called genes, so a read error is possible. The CDR3 sequence: CASSPGVSGSIDTQYF. In nucleotides, the CDR3 is TGTGCCAGCTCACCAGGTGTTAGCGGGAGCATAGATACGCAGTATTTT. The chain carries TRBV18 and TRBJ2-3; 9 positions match TRBD2. This CDR3 spans 16 amino acids. CDR1 is KGHSH and CDR2 is LQKENI in the germline V gene.

This clonotype has at least ten counts. The chain carries TRBV5-5 and TRBJ2-7; D might be TRBD1 (5 bases). CDR3 length: 16 amino acids. Trimming pared 1 base from V and 5 bases from J, leaving 19 bases between. Germline CDR1 is SGHKS and CDR2 is YYEKEE (reference sequence). The CDR3 DNA is TGTGCCAGCAGCTTGATTGGCCTAGTACGACAGAACGAGCAGTACTTC. It specifies CASSLIGLVRQNEQYF.

At least ten counts were recorded for this clonotype. The rearrangement links TRBV28 to TRBJ1-1, with D unclear. CDR1 MDHEN and CDR2 SYDVKM come from the germline V gene. The CDR3 is made up of 12 amino acids. V was pared by 6 bases and J by 2 bases, with 7 bases between. CDR3 sequence reads: CASRGSNTEAFF. As DNA, the CDR3 is TGTGCCAGCAGGGGAAGTAACACTGAAGCTTTCTTT.

With respect to this clonotype: Since a much larger clone is just one base distant, this may be a read error. The final CDR3 position lacks the conserved phenylalanine or tryptophan, pointing to a likely read error. The chain carries TRBV3-1 and TRBJ2-1, with D possibly TRBD2 on 6 matching bases. Germline V CDR1 and CDR2: LGHDT, YNNKEL (reference sequence). Trimming removed 7 bases at V and 3 bases at J, with 7 bases between. The CDR3 loop spans 12 amino acids. This CDR3 is CASTAGYNEQFS. The CDR3 DNA reads TGTGCCAGCACAGCGGGCTACAATGAGCAGTTCTCC.

This clonotype has more than one count but fewer than ten. V usage is TRBV20-1 and J usage is TRBJ1-1, with 8 bases lining up with TRBD1. The CDR3 spans 14 residues. V shed 4 bases and J 1 base; nucleotides not matched to a gene: 5. Looked up from germline, CDR1 is DFQATT and CDR2 is SNEGSKA (reference sequence). The CDR3, as DNA: TGCAGTGCTACTTCAGGGGGCCGGAACACTGAAGCTTTCTTT. Its protein is CSATSGGRNTEAFF.

Regarding this clonotype: Since a far larger clone is one base different, this is likely a read error. The chain combines TRBV11-2 with TRBJ2-4; 7 bases line up with TRBD2. The germline gives CDR1 SGHAT, CDR2 FQNNGV. The CDR3 is made up of 12 amino acids. Trimming cost V 6 bases and J 13 bases; bases outside gene matches: 9. In DNA form, the CDR3 reads TGTGCCAGCAGGTCTACTAGCGCAGAGCAGTACTTC. Translated: CASRSTSAEQYF. Supplemented by reference TRBV11-2 and TRBJ2-4, the full variable domain reads EAGVAQSPRYKIIEKRQSVAFWCNPISGHATLYWYQQILGQGPKLLIQFQNNGVVDDSQLPKDRFSAERLKGVDSTLKIQPAKLEDSAVYLCASRSTSAEQYFGAGTRLSVL.

This clonotype was observed at least ten times. The rearrangement links TRBV20-1 to TRBJ1-2; TRBD1 might be the D (5 bases). The CDR3 runs to 13 residues. Germline V gene sequence: CDR1 DFQATT, CDR2 SNEGSKA (reference sequence). V lost 5 bases and J lost 4, with 14 bases in between. The CDR3 nucleotides are TGCAGTGCTGGGGGACCGCCGGTCTATGGCTACACCTTC. Translating it yields CSAGGPPVYGYTF.

Many counts were recorded for this clonotype. The chain joins TRBV19 to TRBJ2-3; 7 bases map to TRBD1. The CDR3 runs 15 residues. Germline-derived CDR1 and CDR2 are LNHDA and SQIVND (reference sequence). Unmatched junction bases numbered 7, after V lost 5 bases and J lost 2 bases. The CDR3 region is CASSDRGQYTDTQYF. The CDR3 region has the DNA TGTGCCAGTAGTGACCGGGGACAGTACACAGATACGCAGTATTTT.

This clonotype occurred a few times. This chain connects TRBV24-1 to TRBJ2-2; no reliable D call. The V gene's germline CDR1 is KGHDR and CDR2 SFDVKD. There are 15 residues in the CDR3. V lost 3 bases and J lost 2, with 9 bases in between. DNA for the CDR3: TGTGCCACCAGTGATCTGGAGAGAAACACCGGGGAGCTGTTTTTT. It specifies CATSDLERNTGELFF.

This clonotype was counted many times. This chain links TRBV3-1 with TRBJ2-7, with 7 bases that match TRBD2. The CDR3 is 14 residues long. Germline V lookup: CDR1 LGHDT, CDR2 YNNKEL (reference sequence). V lost 4 bases to trimming and J lost 2 bases; unmatched junction nucleotides: 5. CDR3 loop: CASSPSGTTYEQYF. In nucleotides, the CDR3 is TGTGCCAGCAGCCCATCCGGGACTACCTACGAGCAGTACTTC.

This clonotype came up many times. The rearrangement joins TRBV19 to TRBJ2-3, with D unresolved. Trimming pared 3 bases from V and 6 bases from J, leaving 16 bases between. The germline V gene has CDR1 LNHDA and CDR2 SQIVND (reference sequence). The CDR3 is made up of 15 amino acids. The DNA for the CDR3 is TGTGCCAGTAGTATGGCTGCGGACGGTGGGGATACGCAGTATTTT. It translates to CASSMAADGGDTQYF. Complete variable domain (other parts from reference TRBV19 and TRBJ2-3): DGGITQSPKYLFRKEGQNVTLSCEQNLNHDAMYWYRQDPGQGLRLIYYSQIVNDFQKGDIAEGYSVSREKKESFPLTVTSAQKNPTAFYLCASSMAADGGDTQYFGPGTRLTVL.

In its sample, this clonotype was seen many times. The V and J genes are TRBV10-2 and TRBJ2-7; no definite D call. The length of the CDR3 is 16 residues. Per germline, CDR1 WSHSY and CDR2 SAAADI. V gave up 0 bases and J gave up 0 bases, with 12 bases separating them. The CDR3 region has the DNA TGCGCCAGCAGTGAGTCGAGTTGGGCTAGCTCCTACGAGCAGTACTTC. It is translated as CASSESSWASSYEQYF.

The table lists this clonotype with many counts. The chain carries TRBV24-1 and TRBJ2-7; D is possibly TRBD2 (6 bases). V lost 5 bases and J lost 2, with 9 bases in between. CDR3 length: 13 residues. CDR1 is KGHDR and CDR2 is SFDVKD in the germline V gene. The DNA for the CDR3 is TGTGCCACCAGTGGGGGGGAGACCTACGAGCAGTACTTC. This sequence encodes CATSGGETYEQYF.

This clonotype was picked up many times. The V call is TRBV28, the J call TRBJ1-2; the D gene is possibly TRBD1 (5 bases). Germline V CDR1 and CDR2: MDHEN, SYDVKM. The CDR3 consists of 16 residues. V was cut by 8 bases and J by 4 bases, with 23 bases left in between. CDR3 residues: CASYRPQTATGYGYTF. The CDR3 DNA follows: TGTGCCAGCTACCGACCCCAGACAGCCACGGGCTATGGCTACACCTTC.

The gene calls are TRBV5-1 and TRBJ2-7; 7 nucleotides match TRBD1. V trimming: 4 bases; J trimming: 5 bases; junction bases outside the gene matches: 9. CDR1 is SGHRS and CDR2 is YFSETQ in the germline V gene. There are 14 residues in the CDR3. CDR3 protein: CASSHSTGTDEQYF. As DNA, the CDR3 is TGCGCCAGCAGCCATTCGACAGGGACCGACGAGCAGTACTTC.

This sequence joins TRBV2 and TRBJ2-1, with a possible D match to TRBD1 (6 bases). Germline V gene lookup returns CDR1 SNHLY and CDR2 FYNNEI. This CDR3 spans 15 amino acids. Trimming shortened V by 10 bases and J by 0 bases, and 16 bases separated the two germline ends. CDR3 sequence: CAINPDRFSYNEQFF. The CDR3 coding sequence is TGTGCCATCAACCCCGACAGGTTCTCCTACAATGAGCAGTTCTTC.

This clonotype was observed many times. This CDR3 is CASSSTGAGEKLFF. The CDR3 nucleotides read TGTGCCAGCAGTTCGACAGGGGCCGGGGAAAAACTGTTTTTT. The chain is built from TRBV27 and TRBJ1-4; 8 positions match TRBD1. Germline-derived CDR1 and CDR2 are MNHEY and SMNVEV (reference sequence). V shed 4 bases, J shed 8 bases, and the junction held 6 bases outside the gene matches. The CDR3 is made up of 14 amino acids.

This clonotype was counted between two and nine times. Just one base apart from a much larger clone, this may be a read error. The rearrangement uses TRBV6-5 and TRBJ1-2; D unresolved. Germline-derived CDR1 and CDR2 are MNHEY and SVGAGI. The length of the CDR3 is 11 residues. The CDR3 loop reads CAGSSLYGYTF. CDR3 coding DNA: TGTGCCGGCAGTTCCCTCTATGGCTACACCTTC.

This clonotype was picked up many times. This rearrangement joins TRBV12-3 or TRBV12-4 to TRBJ1-4; D call uncertain. V was pared by 1 base and J by 6 bases, with 9 bases between. This CDR3 comprises 14 residues. The CDR3 DNA reads TGTGCCAGCAGTTTAGGGCAGACCTATGAAAAACTGTTTTTT. This codes for CASSLGQTYEKLFF.

The V call is TRBV19, the J call TRBJ1-5; D is unresolved. Trimming took off 3 bases at V and 4 bases at J, with 7 bases between the two ends. Germline values: CDR1 LNHDA, CDR2 SQIVND (reference sequence). CDR3 length equals 13 residues. CDR3: CASSMTVNQPQHF. The DNA of the CDR3 is TGTGCCAGTAGTATGACGGTAAATCAGCCCCAGCATTTT. Full variable domain (missing parts from reference TRBV19 and TRBJ1-5): DGGITQSPKYLFRKEGQNVTLSCEQNLNHDAMYWYRQDPGQGLRLIYYSQIVNDFQKGDIAEGYSVSREKKESFPLTVTSAQKNPTAFYLCASSMTVNQPQHFGDGTRLSIL.

This clonotype was seen many times. The gene calls are TRBV5-8 and TRBJ2-7; 14 nucleotides align to TRBD2. Germline CDR1 is SGHTS and CDR2 is YDEGEE. The CDR3 runs to 17 residues. With V trimmed by 1 base and J by 5 bases, 8 bases remained unmatched. As DNA, the CDR3 is TGTGCCAGCAGCTTGCTGGGACTAGCGGGAGATTCGGACGAGCAGTACTTC. The encoded protein is CASSLLGLAGDSDEQYF.